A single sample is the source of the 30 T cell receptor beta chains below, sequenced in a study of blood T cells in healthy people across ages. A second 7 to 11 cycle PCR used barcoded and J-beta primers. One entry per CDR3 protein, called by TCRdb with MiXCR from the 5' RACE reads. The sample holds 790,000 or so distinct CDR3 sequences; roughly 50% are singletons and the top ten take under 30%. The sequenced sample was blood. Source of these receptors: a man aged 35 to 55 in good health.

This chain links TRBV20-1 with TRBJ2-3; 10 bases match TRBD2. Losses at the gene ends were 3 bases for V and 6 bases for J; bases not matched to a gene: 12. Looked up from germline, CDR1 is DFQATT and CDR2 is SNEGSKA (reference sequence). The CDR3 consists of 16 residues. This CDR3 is CSASAHASGGEDTQYF. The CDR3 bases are TGCAGTGCTAGTGCCCACGCTAGCGGGGGAGAGGATACGCAGTATTTT.

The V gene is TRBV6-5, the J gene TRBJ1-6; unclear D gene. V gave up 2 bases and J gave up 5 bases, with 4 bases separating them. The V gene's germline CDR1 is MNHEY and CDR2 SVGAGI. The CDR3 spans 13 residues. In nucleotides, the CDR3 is TGTGCCAGCAGTTACCCGGATAATTCACCCCTCCACTTT. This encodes CASSYPDNSPLHF.

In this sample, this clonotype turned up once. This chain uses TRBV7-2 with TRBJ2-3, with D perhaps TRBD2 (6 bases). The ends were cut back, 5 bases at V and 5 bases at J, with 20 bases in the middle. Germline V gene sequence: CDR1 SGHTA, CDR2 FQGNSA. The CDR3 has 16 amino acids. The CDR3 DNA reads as TGTGCCAGCAGCCCGCCCCCCGAACGCGGGGTAGATACGCAGTATTTT. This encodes CASSPPPERGVDTQYF.

The CDR3 nucleotides read TGTGCCATCAGTGAGCAAACGGGCCTTAGCGGCTTGGGGGAGTTCTTC. Translated, it gives CAISEQTGLSGLGEFF. This rearrangement joins TRBV10-3 to TRBJ2-1, with D perhaps TRBD2 (6 bases). This CDR3 comprises 16 residues. V was pared by 2 bases and J by 14 bases, with 25 bases between. Germline V gene lookup returns CDR1 ENHRY and CDR2 SYGVKD.

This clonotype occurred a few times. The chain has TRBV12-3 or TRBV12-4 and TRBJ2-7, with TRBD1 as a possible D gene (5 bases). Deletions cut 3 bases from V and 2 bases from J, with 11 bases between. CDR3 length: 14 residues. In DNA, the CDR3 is TGTGCCAGCAGTTTCAACAGGCCTACCTACGAGCAGTACTTC. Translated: CASSFNRPTYEQYF.

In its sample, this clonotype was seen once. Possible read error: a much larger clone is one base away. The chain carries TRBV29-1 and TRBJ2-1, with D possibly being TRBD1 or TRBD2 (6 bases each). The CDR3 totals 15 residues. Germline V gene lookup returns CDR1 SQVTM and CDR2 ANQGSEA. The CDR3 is CSVDLKGGTYDEQFF. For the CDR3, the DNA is TGCAGCGTTGACCTTAAAGGGGGGACCTACGATGAGCAGTTCTTC.

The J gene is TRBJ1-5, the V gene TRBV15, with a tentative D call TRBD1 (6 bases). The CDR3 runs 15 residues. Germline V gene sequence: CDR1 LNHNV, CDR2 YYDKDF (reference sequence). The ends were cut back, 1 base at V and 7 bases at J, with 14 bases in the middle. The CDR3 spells CATSRAQGGGQPQHF. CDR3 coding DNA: TGTGCCACCAGCAGAGCCCAAGGGGGAGGGCAGCCCCAGCATTTT.

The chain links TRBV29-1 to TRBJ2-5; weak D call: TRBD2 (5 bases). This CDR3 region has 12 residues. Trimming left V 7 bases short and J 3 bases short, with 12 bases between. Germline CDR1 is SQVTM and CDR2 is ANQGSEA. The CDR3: CSGTLAKETQYF. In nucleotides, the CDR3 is TGCAGCGGGACTCTTGCAAAAGAGACCCAGTACTTC.

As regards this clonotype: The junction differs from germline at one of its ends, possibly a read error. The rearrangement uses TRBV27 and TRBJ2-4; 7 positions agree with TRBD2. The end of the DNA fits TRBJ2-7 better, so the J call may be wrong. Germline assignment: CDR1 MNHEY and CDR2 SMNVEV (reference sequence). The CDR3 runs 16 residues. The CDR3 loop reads CASSLSPNSGSCEQYF. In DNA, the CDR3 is TGTGCCAGCAGTTTATCCCCCAATAGCGGGTCCTGCGAGCAGTACTTC.

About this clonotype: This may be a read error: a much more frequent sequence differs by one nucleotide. The CDR3 sequence is CASSQGTSGSADTQYF. CDR3 DNA sequence: TGCGCCAGCAGCCAAGGGACTAGCGGAAGCGCAGATACGCAGTATTTT. The chain joins TRBV4-3 to TRBJ2-3; 10 positions match TRBD2. Germline values: CDR1 LGHNA, CDR2 YSLEER. With 1 base clipped from V and 4 bases from J, the junction kept 5 bases outside the gene matches. This CDR3 region has 16 residues.

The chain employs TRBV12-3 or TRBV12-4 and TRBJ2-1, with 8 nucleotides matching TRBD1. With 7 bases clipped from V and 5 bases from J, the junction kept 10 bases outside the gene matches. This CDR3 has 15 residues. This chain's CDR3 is CASTLGQGAHNEQFF. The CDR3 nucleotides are TGTGCCAGCACCCTGGGGCAGGGGGCTCACAATGAGCAGTTCTTC.

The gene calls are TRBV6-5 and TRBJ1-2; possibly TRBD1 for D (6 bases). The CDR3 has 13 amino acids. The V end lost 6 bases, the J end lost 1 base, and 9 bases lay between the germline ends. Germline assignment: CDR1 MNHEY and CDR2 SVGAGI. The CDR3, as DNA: TGTGCCAGCAGACAGGGTAATAACTATGGCTACACCTTC. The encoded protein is CASRQGNNYGYTF.

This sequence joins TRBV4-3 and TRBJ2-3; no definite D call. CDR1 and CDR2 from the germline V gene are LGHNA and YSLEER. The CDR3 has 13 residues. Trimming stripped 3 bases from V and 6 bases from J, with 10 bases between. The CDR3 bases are TGCGCCAGCAGCCAGGGGATGGGGGATACGCAGTATTTT. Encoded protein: CASSQGMGDTQYF.

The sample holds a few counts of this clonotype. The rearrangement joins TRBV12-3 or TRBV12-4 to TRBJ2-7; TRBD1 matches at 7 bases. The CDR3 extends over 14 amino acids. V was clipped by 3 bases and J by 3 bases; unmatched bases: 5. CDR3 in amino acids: CASSFLQGIYEQYF. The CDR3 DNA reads TGTGCCAGCAGTTTCCTACAGGGGATCTACGAGCAGTACTTC.

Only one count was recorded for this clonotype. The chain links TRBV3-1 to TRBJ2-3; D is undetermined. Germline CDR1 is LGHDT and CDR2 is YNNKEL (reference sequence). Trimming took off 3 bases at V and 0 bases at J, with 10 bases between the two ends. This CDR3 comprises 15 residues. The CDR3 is CASSQNAASTDTQYF. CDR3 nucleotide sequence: TGTGCCAGCAGCCAGAATGCTGCAAGCACAGATACGCAGTATTTT.

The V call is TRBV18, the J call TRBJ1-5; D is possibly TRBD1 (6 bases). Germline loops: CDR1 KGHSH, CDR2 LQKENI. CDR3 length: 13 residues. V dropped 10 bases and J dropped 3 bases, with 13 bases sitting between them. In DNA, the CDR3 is TGTGCCACGTCCTCAGGGGACAATCAGCCCCAGCATTTT. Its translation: CATSSGDNQPQHF.

The CDR3 region has the DNA TGCAGCGTTGTAGAGACTAGCGGGGGTGTGGATGAGCAGTTCTTC. The encoded protein is CSVVETSGGVDEQFF. The rearrangement uses TRBV29-1 and TRBJ2-1, with 12 nucleotides matching TRBD2. The CDR3 covers 15 residues. Germline assignment: CDR1 SQVTM and CDR2 ANQGSEA. Trimming at V came to 4 bases and at J to 8 bases, leaving 9 bases not matched to a gene.

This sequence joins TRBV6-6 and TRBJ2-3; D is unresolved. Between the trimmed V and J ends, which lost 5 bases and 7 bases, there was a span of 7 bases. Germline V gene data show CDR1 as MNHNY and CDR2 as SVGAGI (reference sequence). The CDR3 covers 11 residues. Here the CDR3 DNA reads TGTGCCAGCAGTCCCGGATATACGCAGTATTTT. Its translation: CASSPGYTQYF.

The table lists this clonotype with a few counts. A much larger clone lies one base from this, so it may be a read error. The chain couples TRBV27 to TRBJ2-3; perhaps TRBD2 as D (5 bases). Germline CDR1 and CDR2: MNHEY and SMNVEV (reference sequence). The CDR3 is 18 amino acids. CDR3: CASSLSQSGLAPRDAQYF. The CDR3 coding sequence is TGTGCCAGCAGTTTAAGCCAGAGCGGCCTAGCCCCAAGAGATGCGCAGTATTTT.

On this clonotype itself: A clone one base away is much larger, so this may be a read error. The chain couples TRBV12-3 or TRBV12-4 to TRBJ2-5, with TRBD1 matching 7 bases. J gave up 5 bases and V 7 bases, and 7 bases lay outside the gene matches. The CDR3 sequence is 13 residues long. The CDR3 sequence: CASNRGQVETQYF. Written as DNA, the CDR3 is TGTGCCAGCAACAGAGGACAGGTGGAGACCCAGTACTTC.

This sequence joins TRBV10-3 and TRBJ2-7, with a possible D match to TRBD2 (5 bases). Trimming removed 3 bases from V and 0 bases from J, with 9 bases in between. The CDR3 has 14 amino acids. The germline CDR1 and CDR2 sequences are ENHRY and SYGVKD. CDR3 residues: CAISDRRSSYEQYF. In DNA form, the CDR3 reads TGTGCCATCAGTGATCGGAGGAGCTCCTACGAGCAGTACTTC.

The DNA of the CDR3 is TGTGCCAGCAGTTCGGTCCGCACTGAAGCTTTCTTT. Translating it yields CASSSVRTEAFF. This sequence joins TRBV6-5 and TRBJ1-1; unclear D gene. CDR3 length: 12 residues. Germline CDR1 is MNHEY and CDR2 is SVGAGI. Between the trimmed V and J ends, which lost 4 bases and 4 bases, there was a span of 7 bases.

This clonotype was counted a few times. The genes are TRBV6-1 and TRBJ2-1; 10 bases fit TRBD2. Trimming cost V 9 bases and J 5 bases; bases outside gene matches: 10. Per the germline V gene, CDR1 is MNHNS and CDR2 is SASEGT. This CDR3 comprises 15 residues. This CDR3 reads CASNFLAGENNEQFF. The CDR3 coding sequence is TGTGCCAGTAACTTCCTAGCGGGGGAAAACAATGAGCAGTTCTTC.

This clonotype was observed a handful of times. The DNA of the CDR3 is TGTGCCAGCAGCCTCGGACCTCAACAGGCCTACGAGCAGTACTTC. It encodes CASSLGPQQAYEQYF. The chain combines TRBV28 with TRBJ2-7; perhaps TRBD1 as D (5 bases). V dropped 6 bases and J dropped 2 bases, with 17 bases sitting between them. CDR1 MDHEN and CDR2 SYDVKM come from the germline V gene. The CDR3 is 15 residues long.

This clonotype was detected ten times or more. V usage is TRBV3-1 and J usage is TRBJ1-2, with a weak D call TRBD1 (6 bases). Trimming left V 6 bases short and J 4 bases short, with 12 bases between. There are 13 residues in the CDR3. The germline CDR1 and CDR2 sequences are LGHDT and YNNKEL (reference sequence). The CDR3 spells CASRQTGSYGYTF. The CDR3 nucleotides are TGTGCCAGCAGACAAACAGGGTCCTATGGCTACACCTTC.

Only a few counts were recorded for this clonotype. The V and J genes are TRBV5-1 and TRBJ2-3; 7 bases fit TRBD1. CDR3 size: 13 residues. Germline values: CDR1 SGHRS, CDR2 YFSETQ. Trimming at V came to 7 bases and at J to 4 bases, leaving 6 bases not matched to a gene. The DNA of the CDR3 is TGCGCCAGCGGGGGACAGCGAGCAGATACGCAGTATTTT. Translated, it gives CASGGQRADTQYF. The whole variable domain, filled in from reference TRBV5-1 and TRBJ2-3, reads KAGVTQTPRYLIKTRGQQVTLSCSPISGHRSVSWYQQTPGQGLQFLFEYFSETQRNKGNFPGRFSGRQFSNSRSEMNVSTLELGDSALYLCASGGQRADTQYFGPGTRLTVL.

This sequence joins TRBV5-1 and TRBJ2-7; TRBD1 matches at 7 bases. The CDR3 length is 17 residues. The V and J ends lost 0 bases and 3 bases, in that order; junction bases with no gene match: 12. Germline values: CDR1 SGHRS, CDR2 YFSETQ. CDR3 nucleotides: TGCGCCAGCAGCTTGGTCGGGCTCCACGGGACAGACTACGAGCAGTACTTC. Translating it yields CASSLVGLHGTDYEQYF.

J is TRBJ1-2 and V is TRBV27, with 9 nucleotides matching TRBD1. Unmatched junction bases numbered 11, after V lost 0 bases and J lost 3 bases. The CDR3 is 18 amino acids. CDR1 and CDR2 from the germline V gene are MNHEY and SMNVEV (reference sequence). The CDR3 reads CASSLSRTGVEEDYGYTF. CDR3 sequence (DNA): TGTGCCAGCAGTTTATCCCGGACAGGGGTAGAGGAGGACTATGGCTACACCTTC.

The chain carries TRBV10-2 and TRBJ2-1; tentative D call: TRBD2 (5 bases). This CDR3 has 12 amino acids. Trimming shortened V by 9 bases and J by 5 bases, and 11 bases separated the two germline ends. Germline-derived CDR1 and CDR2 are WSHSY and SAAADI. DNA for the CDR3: TGCGCCAGTGAGGGAACAGACAATGAGCAGTTCTTC. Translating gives CASEGTDNEQFF.

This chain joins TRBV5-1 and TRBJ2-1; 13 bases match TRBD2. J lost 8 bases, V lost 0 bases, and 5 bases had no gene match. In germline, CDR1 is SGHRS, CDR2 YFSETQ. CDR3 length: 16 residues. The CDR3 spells CASSLGLAGGWDEQFF. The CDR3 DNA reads TGCGCCAGCAGCTTGGGACTAGCGGGAGGTTGGGATGAGCAGTTCTTC.